This entry describes one T cell receptor (beta chain). Antigen: not known. The CDR3 sequence is 14 residues long. Germline V lookup: CDR1 SGDLS, CDR2 YYNGEE. Trimming stripped 4 bases from V and 4 bases from J, with 14 bases between. Nashville, Tennessee was home to all donors, who were Caucasian adults. The data were taken from a study of shared clonotypes between healthy human individuals. Findings of the study overall: Naive CD4 clonotypes overlapped across a handful of donors at roughly 5.1%.

The genomic DNA of each subset was split evenly across several immunoSEQ plates. The data were produced by immunoSEQ multiplex PCR, yet TCRdb's version contains in-frame clones alone and is incomplete. The sample holds 2 million to 3 million clones, approximately 93% seen once. The rearrangement uses TRBV9 and TRBJ1-2; maybe TRBD1 (5 bases). Sequencing input: naive CD4+ T cells from PBMCs. Subset given: CD45RA+ positively selected. The TCR originated in a man in his late teens or twenties in good health. Some clones in this sample may be carry-over from other donors' samples. The CDR3 DNA reads TGTGCCAGCAGCCCCCATTTGGGGGGCTATGGCTACACCTTC. Encoded protein: CASSPHLGGYGYTF.